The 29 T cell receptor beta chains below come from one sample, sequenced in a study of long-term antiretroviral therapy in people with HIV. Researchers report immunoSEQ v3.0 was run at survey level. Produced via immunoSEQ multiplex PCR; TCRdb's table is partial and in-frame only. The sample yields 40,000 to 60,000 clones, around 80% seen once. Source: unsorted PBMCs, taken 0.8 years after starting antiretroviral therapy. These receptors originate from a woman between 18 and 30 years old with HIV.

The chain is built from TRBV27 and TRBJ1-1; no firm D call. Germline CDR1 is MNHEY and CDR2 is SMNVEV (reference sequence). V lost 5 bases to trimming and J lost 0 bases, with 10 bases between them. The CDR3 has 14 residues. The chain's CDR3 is CASSLNVMNTEAFF. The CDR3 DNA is TGTGCCAGCAGTCTCAACGTCATGAACACTGAAGCTTTCTTT.

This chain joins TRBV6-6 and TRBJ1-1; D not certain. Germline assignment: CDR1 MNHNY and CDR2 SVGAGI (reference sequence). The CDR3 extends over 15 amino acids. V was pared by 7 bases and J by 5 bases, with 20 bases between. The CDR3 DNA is TGTGCCAGCACTCCGGTCGGGGTAGTAAGGACTGAAGCTTTCTTT. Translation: CASTPVGVVRTEAFF.

The CDR3 loop is CSVEVPTGRVDYEKLFF. In nucleotides, the CDR3 is TGCAGCGTTGAAGTCCCTACAGGGAGGGTCGATTATGAAAAACTGTTTTTT. The chain employs TRBV29-1 and TRBJ1-4, with D possibly matching TRBD1 (6 bases). Trimming removed 1 base from V and 6 bases from J, with 21 bases in between. The length of the CDR3 is 17 residues. Germline values: CDR1 SQVTM, CDR2 ANQGSEA.

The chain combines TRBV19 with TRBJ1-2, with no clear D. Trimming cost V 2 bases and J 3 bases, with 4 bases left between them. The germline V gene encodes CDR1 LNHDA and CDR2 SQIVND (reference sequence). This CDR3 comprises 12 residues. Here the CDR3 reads CASSIQDYGYTF. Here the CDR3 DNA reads TGTGCCAGTAGTATACAGGACTATGGCTACACCTTC. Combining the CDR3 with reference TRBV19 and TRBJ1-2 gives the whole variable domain DGGITQSPKYLFRKEGQNVTLSCEQNLNHDAMYWYRQDPGQGLRLIYYSQIVNDFQKGDIAEGYSVSREKKESFPLTVTSAQKNPTAFYLCASSIQDYGYTFGSGTRLTVV.

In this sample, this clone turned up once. The CDR3 is CASIRWGSSYEQYF. As DNA, the CDR3 is TGTGCCAGCATCCGGTGGGGGTCCTCCTACGAGCAGTACTTC. The V call is TRBV28, the J call TRBJ2-7; tentatively, D is TRBD1 or TRBD2 (5 bases each). V was cut by 7 bases and J by 0 bases, with 13 bases left in between. This CDR3 has 14 residues. Germline CDR1 reads MDHEN; CDR2 reads SYDVKM.

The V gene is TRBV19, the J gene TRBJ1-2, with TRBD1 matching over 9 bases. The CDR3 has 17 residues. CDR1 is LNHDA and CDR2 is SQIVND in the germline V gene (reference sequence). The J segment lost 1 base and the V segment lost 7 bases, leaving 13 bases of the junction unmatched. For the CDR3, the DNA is TGTGCCAGTACCTCCCGAGGGACAGGGCGAATTAACTATGGCTACACCTTC. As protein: CASTSRGTGRINYGYTF.

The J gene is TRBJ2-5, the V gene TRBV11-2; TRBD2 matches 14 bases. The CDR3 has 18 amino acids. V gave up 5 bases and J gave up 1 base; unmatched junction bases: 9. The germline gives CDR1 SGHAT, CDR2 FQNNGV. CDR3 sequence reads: CASSPGTSGSLSQETQYF. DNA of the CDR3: TGTGCCAGCAGCCCAGGGACTAGCGGGAGTCTGTCCCAAGAGACCCAGTACTTC.

For the CDR3, the DNA is TGTGCCAGCAGCCTACAGGGGGCTTACGAGCAGTACTTC. Translation: CASSLQGAYEQYF. The V and J genes are TRBV7-9 and TRBJ2-7; 9 bases are a match to TRBD1. The junction had 3 bases not matched to a gene; V was cut back by 5 bases and J by 4 bases. Germline-derived CDR1 and CDR2 are SEHNR and FQNEAQ (reference sequence). The CDR3 consists of 13 residues.

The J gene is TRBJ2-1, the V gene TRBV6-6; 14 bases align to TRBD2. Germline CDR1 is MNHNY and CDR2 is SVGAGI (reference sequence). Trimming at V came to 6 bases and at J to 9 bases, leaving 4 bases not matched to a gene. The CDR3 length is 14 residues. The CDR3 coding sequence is TGTGCCAGCAGATCGGGACTAGCGGGAGCTGAGCAGTTCTTC. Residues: CASRSGLAGAEQFF.

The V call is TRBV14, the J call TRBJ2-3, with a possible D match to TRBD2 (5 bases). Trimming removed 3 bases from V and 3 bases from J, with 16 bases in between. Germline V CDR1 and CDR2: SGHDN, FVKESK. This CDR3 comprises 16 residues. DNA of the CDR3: TGTGCCAGCAGCCACCAGACTACCTATAGGACAGATACGCAGTATTTT. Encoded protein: CASSHQTTYRTDTQYF.

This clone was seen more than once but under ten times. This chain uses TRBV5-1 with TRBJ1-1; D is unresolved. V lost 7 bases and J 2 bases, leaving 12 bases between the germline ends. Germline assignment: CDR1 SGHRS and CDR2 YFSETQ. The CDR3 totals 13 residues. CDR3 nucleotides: TGCGCCAGCGCAGGTATGGGTAACACTGAAGCTTTCTTT. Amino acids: CASAGMGNTEAFF.

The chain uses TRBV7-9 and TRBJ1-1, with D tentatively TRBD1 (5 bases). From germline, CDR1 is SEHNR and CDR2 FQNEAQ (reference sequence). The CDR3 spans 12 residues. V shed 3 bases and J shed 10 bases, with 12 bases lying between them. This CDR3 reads CASSFGGDPAFF. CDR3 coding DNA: TGTGCCAGCAGCTTTGGAGGGGACCCAGCTTTCTTT.

This CDR3 is CASSPHRATGANVLTF. The CDR3 nucleotides read TGTGCCAGCAGCCCCCACAGGGCCACTGGGGCCAACGTCCTGACTTTC. The chain uses TRBV14 and TRBJ2-6, with D possibly matching TRBD1 (6 bases). Trimming took off 4 bases at V and 2 bases at J, with 12 bases between the two ends. The CDR3 contains 16 residues. Germline values: CDR1 SGHDN, CDR2 FVKESK.

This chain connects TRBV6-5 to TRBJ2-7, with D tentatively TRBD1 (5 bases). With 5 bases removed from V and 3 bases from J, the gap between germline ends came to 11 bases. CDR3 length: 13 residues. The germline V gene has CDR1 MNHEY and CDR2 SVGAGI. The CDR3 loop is CASSPGRVYEQYF. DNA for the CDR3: TGTGCCAGCAGTCCCGGCAGGGTCTACGAGCAGTACTTC.

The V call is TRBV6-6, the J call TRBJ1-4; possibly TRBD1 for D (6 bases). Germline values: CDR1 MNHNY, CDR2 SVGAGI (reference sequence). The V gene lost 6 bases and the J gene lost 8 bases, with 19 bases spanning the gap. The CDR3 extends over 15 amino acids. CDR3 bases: TGTGCCAGCAGAGGCGGAGGGGCGCAGGGGGAAAAACTGTTTTTT. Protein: CASRGGGAQGEKLFF.

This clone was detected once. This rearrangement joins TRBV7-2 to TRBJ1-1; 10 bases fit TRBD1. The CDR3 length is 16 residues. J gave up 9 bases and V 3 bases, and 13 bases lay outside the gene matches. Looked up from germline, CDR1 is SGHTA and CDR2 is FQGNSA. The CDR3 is CASSLSILLGQGKAFF. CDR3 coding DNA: TGTGCCAGCAGCTTGAGCATCCTATTGGGACAGGGGAAAGCTTTCTTT.

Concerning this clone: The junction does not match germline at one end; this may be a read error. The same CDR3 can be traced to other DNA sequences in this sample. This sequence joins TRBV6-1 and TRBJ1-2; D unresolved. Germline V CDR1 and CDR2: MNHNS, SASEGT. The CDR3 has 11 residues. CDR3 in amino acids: CASMGRWSYTF. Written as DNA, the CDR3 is TGTGCCAGCATGGGGAGGTGGAGCTACACTTTC.

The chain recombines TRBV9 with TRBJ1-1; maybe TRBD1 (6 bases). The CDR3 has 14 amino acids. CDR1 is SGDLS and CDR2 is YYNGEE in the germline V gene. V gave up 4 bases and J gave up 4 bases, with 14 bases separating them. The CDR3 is CASSLQQGATEAFF. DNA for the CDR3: TGTGCCAGCAGCCTACAACAGGGCGCCACTGAAGCTTTCTTT.

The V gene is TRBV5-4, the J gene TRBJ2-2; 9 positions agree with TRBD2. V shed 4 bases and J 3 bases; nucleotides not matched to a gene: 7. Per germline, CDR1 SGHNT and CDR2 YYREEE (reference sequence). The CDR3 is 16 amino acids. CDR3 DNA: TGTGCCAGCAGCCACCGGACTAGCGCTTACACCGGGGAGCTGTTTTTT. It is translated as CASSHRTSAYTGELFF. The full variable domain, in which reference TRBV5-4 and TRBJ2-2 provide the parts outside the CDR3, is ETGVTQSPTHLIKTRGQQVTLRCSSQSGHNTVSWYQQALGQGPQFIFQYYREEENGRGNFPPRFSGLQFPNYSSELNVNALELDDSALYLCASSHRTSAYTGELFFGEGSRLTVL.

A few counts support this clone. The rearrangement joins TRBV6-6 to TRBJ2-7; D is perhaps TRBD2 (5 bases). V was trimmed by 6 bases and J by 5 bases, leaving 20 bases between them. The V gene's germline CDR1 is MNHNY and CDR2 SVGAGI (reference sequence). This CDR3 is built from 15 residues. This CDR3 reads CASRAQRLQGHEQYF. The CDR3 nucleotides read TGTGCCAGCAGAGCGCAGCGGCTCCAAGGACACGAGCAGTACTTC.

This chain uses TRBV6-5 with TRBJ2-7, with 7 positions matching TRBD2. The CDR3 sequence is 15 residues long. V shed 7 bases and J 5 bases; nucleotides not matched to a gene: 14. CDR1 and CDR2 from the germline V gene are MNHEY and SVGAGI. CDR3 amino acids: CASTLSGEGFNEQYF. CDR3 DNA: TGTGCCAGCACTCTCTCGGGGGAGGGGTTCAACGAGCAGTACTTC.

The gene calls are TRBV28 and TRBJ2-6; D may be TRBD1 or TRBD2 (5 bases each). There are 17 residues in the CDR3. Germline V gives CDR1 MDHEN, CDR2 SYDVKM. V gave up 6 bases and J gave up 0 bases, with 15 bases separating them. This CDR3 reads CASSQGPPRSGANVLTF. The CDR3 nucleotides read TGTGCCAGCAGCCAGGGACCCCCTCGCTCTGGGGCCAACGTCCTGACTTTC.

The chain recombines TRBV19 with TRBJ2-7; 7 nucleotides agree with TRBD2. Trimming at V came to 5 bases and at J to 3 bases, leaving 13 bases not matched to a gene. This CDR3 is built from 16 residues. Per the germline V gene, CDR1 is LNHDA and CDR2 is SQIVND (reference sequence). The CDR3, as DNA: TGTGCCAGTAGTCCCTCAGTGGCTAGCGGAGGCTACGAGCAGTACTTC. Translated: CASSPSVASGGYEQYF. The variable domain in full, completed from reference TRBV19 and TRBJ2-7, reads DGGITQSPKYLFRKEGQNVTLSCEQNLNHDAMYWYRQDPGQGLRLIYYSQIVNDFQKGDIAEGYSVSREKKESFPLTVTSAQKNPTAFYLCASSPSVASGGYEQYFGPGTRLTVT.

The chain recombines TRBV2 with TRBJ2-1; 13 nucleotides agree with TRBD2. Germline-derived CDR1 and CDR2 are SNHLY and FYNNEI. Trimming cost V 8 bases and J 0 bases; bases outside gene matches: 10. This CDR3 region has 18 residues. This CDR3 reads CASFPGTSGMSSYNEQFF. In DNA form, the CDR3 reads TGTGCCAGCTTTCCGGGGACTAGCGGGATGAGCTCCTACAATGAGCAGTTCTTC.

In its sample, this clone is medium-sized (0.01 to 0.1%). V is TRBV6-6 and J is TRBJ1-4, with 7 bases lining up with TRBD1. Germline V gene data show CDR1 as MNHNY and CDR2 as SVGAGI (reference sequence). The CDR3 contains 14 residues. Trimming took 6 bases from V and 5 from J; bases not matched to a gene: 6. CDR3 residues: CASSGDSLNEKLFF. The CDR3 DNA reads TGTGCCAGCAGCGGGGACAGCCTAAATGAAAAACTGTTTTTT.

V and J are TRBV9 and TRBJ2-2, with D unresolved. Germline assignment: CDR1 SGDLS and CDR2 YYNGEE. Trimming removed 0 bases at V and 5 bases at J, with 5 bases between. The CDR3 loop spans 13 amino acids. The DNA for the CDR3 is TGTGCCAGCAGCGTAGGTGTGACCGGGGAGCTGTTTTTT. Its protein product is CASSVGVTGELFF.

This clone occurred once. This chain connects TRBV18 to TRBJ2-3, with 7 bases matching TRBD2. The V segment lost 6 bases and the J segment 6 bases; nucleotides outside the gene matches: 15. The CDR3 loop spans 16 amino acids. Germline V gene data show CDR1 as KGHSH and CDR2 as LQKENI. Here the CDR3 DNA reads TGTGCCAGCTCTCCGAAACTAGCGCCCGGATCGGATACGCAGTATTTT. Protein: CASSPKLAPGSDTQYF.

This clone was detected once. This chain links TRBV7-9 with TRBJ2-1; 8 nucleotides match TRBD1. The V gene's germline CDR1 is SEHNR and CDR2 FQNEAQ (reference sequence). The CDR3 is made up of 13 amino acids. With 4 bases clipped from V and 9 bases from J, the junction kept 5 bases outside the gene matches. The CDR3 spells CASSSDRGFEQFF. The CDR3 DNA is TGTGCCAGCAGCTCTGACAGGGGTTTTGAGCAGTTCTTC.

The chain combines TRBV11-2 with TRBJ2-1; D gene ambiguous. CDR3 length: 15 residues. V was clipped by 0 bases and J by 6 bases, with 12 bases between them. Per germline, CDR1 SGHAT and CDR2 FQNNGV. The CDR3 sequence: CASSLDLRTGNEQFF. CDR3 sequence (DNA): TGTGCCAGCAGCTTAGATCTGAGGACCGGCAATGAGCAGTTCTTC.